This T cell receptor beta chain was sequenced in a study of T cells in Graves' hyperthyroidism and ophthalmopathy. RNA transcripts yielded amplified TCR beta CDR3 regions. The primer set for the first-round RT-PCR of the TCR CDR3 was HTBI. MiXCR, applied by TCRdb to the multiplex PCR reads, yields one record per CDR3 protein. The table shows about 210,000 distinct CDR3 sequences, with roughly a sixth occurring only once. This CDR3 contains 15 residues. The V gene lost 0 bases and the J gene lost 0 bases, with 9 bases spanning the gap. Germline V CDR1 and CDR2: SGHRS, YFSETQ. This clonotype was counted at least ten times.

The source material was blood. The receptor was isolated from a man aged 45-65 years with Graves' hyperthyroidism. V and J are TRBV5-1 and TRBJ1-1, with D possibly matching TRBD1 (6 bases). Written as DNA, the CDR3 is TGCGCCAGCAGCTTGGCAGGGGATTTGAACACTGAAGCTTTCTTT. It is translated as CASSLAGDLNTEAFF.